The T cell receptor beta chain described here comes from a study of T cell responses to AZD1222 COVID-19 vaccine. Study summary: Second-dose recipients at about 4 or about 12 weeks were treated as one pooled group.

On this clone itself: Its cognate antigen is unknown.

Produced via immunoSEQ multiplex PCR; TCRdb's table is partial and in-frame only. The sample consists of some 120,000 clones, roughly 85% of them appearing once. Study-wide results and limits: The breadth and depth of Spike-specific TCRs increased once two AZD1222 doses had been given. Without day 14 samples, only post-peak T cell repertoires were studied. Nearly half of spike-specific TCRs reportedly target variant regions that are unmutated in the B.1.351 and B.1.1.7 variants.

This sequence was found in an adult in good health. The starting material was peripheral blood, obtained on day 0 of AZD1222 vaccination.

The CDR3 DNA sequence: TGTGCCAGCAGTTCCTGGACTAGCGGGAGCGTCTCGAAGATTAGCACAGATACGCAGTATTTT. Translation gives CASSSWTSGSVSKISTDTQYF. The chain recombines TRBV28 with TRBJ2-3; TRBD2 matches at 13 bases. CDR3 size: 21 residues. Trimming at V came to 4 bases and at J to 0 bases, leaving 16 bases not matched to a gene. CDR1 is MDHEN and CDR2 is SYDVKM in the germline V gene.